The 24 T cell receptor beta chains below were found in one sample sequenced in a study of blood T cell repertoires in COVID-19 (TCRdb year 2020). The library came from the immunoSEQ multiplex PCR assay. In its TCRdb copy, this immuneACCESS table keeps in-frame sequences only and misses some clones. Where compared with another copy, unresolved V genes explain less than half of these, and the others have no known cause. The sample records fewer than 200,000 clones, about 86% of which are singletons. The ten largest clones add up to about 12% of the sample. Sequencing was carried out using peripheral blood. Receptors originate from a woman in her 70s with COVID-19, enrolled during active disease.

This rearrangement joins TRBV2 to TRBJ1-3; D call uncertain. The germline gives CDR1 SNHLY, CDR2 FYNNEI. The CDR3 covers 15 residues. Between the trimmed V and J ends, which lost 7 bases and 0 bases, there was a span of 13 bases. The CDR3 DNA follows: TGTGCCAGCAAAAAGGCCGGGAACTCTGGAAACACCATATATTTT. This codes for CASKKAGNSGNTIYF.

As to this clone: The same CDR3 also results from other DNA sequences found in this sample. V gene TRBV2 combines with J gene TRBJ1-2, with D maybe TRBD1 (5 bases). Germline V gene data show CDR1 as SNHLY and CDR2 as FYNNEI. V dropped 6 bases and J dropped 4 bases, with 9 bases sitting between them. CDR3 length: 12 amino acids. The CDR3 DNA reads as TGTGCCAGCAGCGGACAAGGCTATGGCTACACCTTC. This codes for CASSGQGYGYTF.

The chain's CDR3 is CASSKAGWEIVDTQYF. CDR3 sequence (DNA): TGTGCCAGCAGCAAAGCGGGGTGGGAGATAGTAGATACGCAGTATTTT. The chain joins TRBV21-1 to TRBJ2-3; no DNA check was done on the table's D call, TRBD2. TRBV21-1 is classified as a pseudogene. This CDR3 has 16 amino acids.

This chain connects TRBV27 to TRBJ1-1, with D hard to call. Looked up from germline, CDR1 is MNHEY and CDR2 is SMNVEV (reference sequence). V shed 5 bases and J shed 5 bases, with 15 bases lying between them. This CDR3 comprises 14 residues. The CDR3 coding sequence is TGTGCCAGCAGTCGTCGAGAAAGAGGGACTGAAGCTTTCTTT. This codes for CASSRRERGTEAFF.

The V gene is TRBV14, the J gene TRBJ2-1, with 12 bases aligning to TRBD1. Germline V gene lookup returns CDR1 SGHDN and CDR2 FVKESK. The ends lost 4 bases at V and 2 bases at J; junction bases unmatched: 6. This CDR3 is 17 amino acids long. The CDR3 DNA sequence: TGTGCCAGCAGCCTCGCCGGGACAGGGGGCGCCTACAATGAGCAGTTCTTC. This codes for CASSLAGTGGAYNEQFF.

This clone has just a few counts. V gene TRBV7-3 combines with J gene TRBJ1-2; D possibly corresponds to TRBD1 (5 bases). V was cut by 5 bases and J by 7 bases, with 14 bases left in between. Per the germline V gene, CDR1 is SGHTA and CDR2 is FQGTGA. This CDR3 is built from 13 residues. CDR3 nucleotide sequence: TGTGCCAGCAGCCCAGTGGGGGGATTTGGCTACACCTTC. It is translated as CASSPVGGFGYTF. Supplemented by reference TRBV7-3 and TRBJ1-2, the full variable domain reads GAGVSQTPSNKVTEKGKYVELRCDPISGHTALYWYRQSLGQGPEFLIYFQGTGAADDSGLPNDRFFAVRPEGSVSTLKIQRTERGDSAVYLCASSPVGGFGYTFGSGTRLTVV.

The V and J genes are TRBV28 and TRBJ1-5, with D hard to call. V lost 6 bases and J lost 4, with 28 bases in between. Germline V gives CDR1 MDHEN, CDR2 SYDVKM. The CDR3 covers 19 residues. The CDR3 spells CASSLGRGYRGVSNQPQHF. The DNA of the CDR3 is TGTGCCAGCAGCCTAGGTCGTGGGTATCGCGGGGTTTCTAATCAGCCCCAGCATTTT.

J is TRBJ2-1 and V is TRBV3-1 (or the pseudogene TRBV3-2); D is possibly TRBD2 (5 bases). This CDR3 contains 18 residues. With 0 bases removed from V and 5 bases from J, the gap between germline ends came to 20 bases. Germline assignment: CDR1 LGHDT and CDR2 YNNKEL (reference sequence). The CDR3 bases are TGTGCCAGCAGCCAAGATCACAGAAGCGGCGACCGAGACAATGAGCAGTTCTTC. This sequence encodes CASSQDHRSGDRDNEQFF.

The V and J genes are TRBV28 and TRBJ1-1; D is uncertain. V lost 3 bases, J lost 5 bases, and 4 bases lay in between. The CDR3 loop spans 11 amino acids. Germline V gene lookup returns CDR1 MDHEN and CDR2 SYDVKM. The CDR3 DNA reads as TGTGCCAGCAGTTTGGAGACTGAAGCTTTCTTT. Protein sequence: CASSLETEAFF.

The chain joins TRBV11-3 to TRBJ1-1; D remains ambiguous. CDR3 length equals 13 residues. Germline-derived CDR1 and CDR2 are SGHNT and YENEEA. Between the trimmed V and J ends, which lost 1 base and 1 base, there was a span of 4 bases. The CDR3 here is CASSLGQNTEAFF. DNA for the CDR3: TGTGCCAGCAGCTTAGGGCAGAACACTGAAGCTTTCTTT. The variable domain in full, completed from reference TRBV11-3 and TRBJ1-1, reads EAGVVQSPRYKIIEKKQPVAFWCNPISGHNTLYWYLQNLGQGPELLIRYENEEAVDDSQLPKDRFSAERLKGVDSTLKIQPAELGDSAVYLCASSLGQNTEAFFGQGTRLTVV.

This rearrangement joins TRBV18 to TRBJ2-7, with TRBD1 identical over 8 bases. This CDR3 spans 13 amino acids. Germline V CDR1 and CDR2: KGHSH, LQKENI. The J segment lost 6 bases and the V segment lost 7 bases, leaving 8 bases of the junction unmatched. The CDR3 nucleotides read TGTGCCAGCTTCTCGGACAGGGTGCTCGAGCAGTACTTC. This encodes CASFSDRVLEQYF.

The chain combines TRBV12-3 or TRBV12-4 with TRBJ2-5; the match to TRBD2 covers 7 bases. Trimming removed 3 bases from V and 2 bases from J; junction bases left unmatched: 0. The CDR3 extends over 13 amino acids. CDR3 coding DNA: TGTGCCAGCAGTTTGGGACTACAAGAGACCCAGTACTTC. It codes for CASSLGLQETQYF.

The rearrangement links TRBV10-1 to TRBJ2-1; 11 nucleotides agree with TRBD2. V trimming: 0 bases; J trimming: 4 bases; junction bases outside the gene matches: 11. CDR1 WNHNN and CDR2 SYGVQD come from the germline V gene (reference sequence). The CDR3 spans 19 residues. This CDR3 reads CASSESLAGGLYTYNEQFF. CDR3 in DNA: TGCGCCAGCAGTGAGTCTCTAGCGGGAGGCCTATACACATACAATGAGCAGTTCTTC.

The J gene is TRBJ2-2, the V gene TRBV18; D remains ambiguous. V was pared by 3 bases and J by 15 bases, with 11 bases between. CDR1 is KGHSH, CDR2 LQKENI, per germline. CDR3 size: 11 residues. DNA for the CDR3: TGTGCCAGCTCACCCTCGGGTCAGATGTTTTTT. It is translated as CASSPSGQMFF.

The chain joins TRBV19 to TRBJ1-6; no firm D call. The CDR3 spans 14 residues. Germline V lookup: CDR1 LNHDA, CDR2 SQIVND (reference sequence). V dropped 3 bases and J dropped 11 bases, with 14 bases sitting between them. CDR3 sequence (DNA): TGTGCCAGTAGTATGCTGAGAGGGTCGACACCCCTCCACTTT. Translation: CASSMLRGSTPLHF.

The gene calls are TRBV30 and TRBJ2-5; D not certain. V gave up 0 bases and J gave up 1 base, with 6 bases separating them. CDR3 length: 13 residues. The germline CDR1 and CDR2 sequences are GTSNPN and SVGIG (reference sequence). The CDR3 loop is CAWSVNSQETQYF. The CDR3 nucleotides read TGTGCCTGGAGTGTGAACAGCCAAGAGACCCAGTACTTC. Looking up the rest from reference TRBV30 and TRBJ2-5 gives the full variable domain: SQTIHQWPATLVQPVGSPLSLECTVEGTSNPNLYWYRQAAGRGLQLLFYSVGIGQISSEVPQNLSASRPQDRQFILSSKKLLLSDSGFYLCAWSVNSQETQYFGPGTRLLVL.

CDR3 sequence reads: CASNTLPTSSYEQYF. DNA for the CDR3: TGTGCCAGCAACACCCTCCCAACAAGCTCCTACGAGCAGTACTTC. The chain carries TRBV6-5 and TRBJ2-7; D remains unclear. In germline, CDR1 is MNHEY, CDR2 SVGAGI. With 7 bases removed from V and 0 bases from J, the gap between germline ends came to 16 bases. The CDR3 contains 15 residues.

The V and J genes are TRBV7-9 and TRBJ2-1; the match to TRBD1 covers 10 bases. The CDR3 sequence is 13 residues long. J gave up 6 bases and V 6 bases, and 2 bases lay outside the gene matches. Germline V CDR1 and CDR2: SEHNR, FQNEAQ (reference sequence). The CDR3 sequence is CASSRTGGNEQFF. In DNA form, the CDR3 reads TGTGCCAGCAGTCGGACAGGGGGCAATGAGCAGTTCTTC.

V is TRBV18 and J is TRBJ2-5; 12 positions agree with TRBD2. The germline CDR1 and CDR2 sequences are KGHSH and LQKENI. There are 14 residues in the CDR3. Trimming removed 2 bases from V and 6 bases from J; junction bases left unmatched: 1. DNA for the CDR3: TGTGCCAGCTCACCAGGGACTAGCGGGCAGACCCAGTACTTC. It translates to CASSPGTSGQTQYF.

The V gene is TRBV11-2, the J gene TRBJ2-7; 7 bases are shared with TRBD2. J was trimmed by 2 bases and V by 5 bases; bases with no gene match: 9. CDR1 is SGHAT, CDR2 FQNNGV, per germline. This CDR3 comprises 15 residues. CDR3 loop: CASSVRRGETYEQYF. For the CDR3, the DNA is TGTGCCAGCAGCGTACGACGGGGGGAGACCTACGAGCAGTACTTC.

The chain has TRBV5-6 and TRBJ1-6; perhaps TRBD1 as D (5 bases). The CDR3 consists of 13 residues. Trimming took 6 bases from V and 5 from J, leaving 9 bases between them. Germline V gives CDR1 SGHDT, CDR2 YYEEEE. CDR3 loop: CASNGGDNSPLHF. CDR3 sequence (DNA): TGTGCCAGCAACGGGGGGGATAATTCACCCCTCCACTTT.

V gene TRBV28 combines with J gene TRBJ1-5; weak D call: TRBD1 (5 bases). CDR3 size: 13 residues. Germline CDR1 reads MDHEN; CDR2 reads SYDVKM. Between the trimmed V and J ends, which lost 4 bases and 4 bases, there was a span of 8 bases. CDR3 amino acids: CASSSRQNQPQHF. The CDR3 DNA is TGTGCCAGCAGTTCCCGACAGAATCAGCCCCAGCATTTT.

The chain couples TRBV7-9 to TRBJ2-5; possible D gene TRBD2, 6 bases. This CDR3 has 14 amino acids. The ends were cut back, 5 bases at V and 0 bases at J, with 10 bases in the middle. Per the germline V gene, CDR1 is SEHNR and CDR2 is FQNEAQ (reference sequence). The CDR3 sequence is CASSRDSYQETQYF. As DNA, the CDR3 is TGTGCCAGCAGCCGGGACTCGTACCAAGAGACCCAGTACTTC.

Judged by abundance, this clone is large. This chain uses TRBV28 with TRBJ1-1; TRBD1 might be the D (6 bases). This CDR3 region has 14 residues. Germline CDR1 reads MDHEN; CDR2 reads SYDVKM. Trimming cost V 8 bases and J 4 bases, with 17 bases left between them. The CDR3 sequence: CASGYLTGSTEAFF. CDR3 nucleotide sequence: TGTGCCAGCGGATACCTAACAGGGAGCACTGAAGCTTTCTTT.